These 14 T cell receptor beta chains were all obtained from the same sample, sequenced in a study of cytomegalovirus exposure and HLA in healthy donors (dated by TCRdb to about 2017). Library preparation was by the immunoSEQ multiplex PCR assay. A mixture of 60 forward primers for TCR Vbeta segments and 13 reverse primers for TCR Jbeta segments was used in the multiplex PCR. The immuneACCESS repertoire file appears here via TCRdb, limited to in-frame rearrangements. These files lack a portion of the clones; in checked studies, under half of the deficit traces to unresolved V genes, and the cause of the others is not known. Recorded for this sample are approximately 110,000 clones; roughly three quarters of them occurred a single time. The top ten constitute roughly 11% of the sample. The sample consisted of PBMCs. These receptors were taken from a man in his forties in good health and CMV-seropositive.

CDR3 bases: TGTGCCAGCAGTGTTTCCGGGACTAGCGGGAGGTTACCCTACGAGCAGTACTTC. The encoded protein is CASSVSGTSGRLPYEQYF. The V and J genes are TRBV6-4 and TRBJ2-7; 15 positions agree with TRBD2. V shed 4 bases, J shed 2 bases, and the junction held 9 bases outside the gene matches. Germline V gene data show CDR1 as MRHNA and CDR2 as SNTAGT. CDR3 length: 18 amino acids.

V gene TRBV5-1 combines with J gene TRBJ1-1, with 8 bases matching TRBD1. This CDR3 is 14 amino acids long. V trimming: 2 bases; J trimming: 4 bases; junction bases outside the gene matches: 4. The germline V gene has CDR1 SGHRS and CDR2 YFSETQ. CDR3 bases: TGCGCCAGCAGCTTCCTTACAGGGGGCACTGAAGCTTTCTTT. Its protein is CASSFLTGGTEAFF.

This clone was detected only a few times. This chain links TRBV10-3 with TRBJ1-2; maybe TRBD1 (6 bases). V was clipped by 0 bases and J by 4 bases, with 12 bases between them. The CDR3 has 15 residues. Germline-derived CDR1 and CDR2 are ENHRY and SYGVKD. The CDR3 bases are TGTGCCATCAGTGAGTCTTTTGTACAGGGCTATGGCTACACCTTC. Encoded protein: CAISESFVQGYGYTF.

The rearrangement joins TRBV5-8 to TRBJ2-7, with D possibly TRBD2 on 5 matching bases. The V gene lost 4 bases and the J gene lost 6 bases, with 20 bases spanning the gap. Germline CDR1 is SGHTS and CDR2 is YDEGEE. The CDR3 consists of 15 residues. The CDR3 is CASSLTYSGYFEQYV. The CDR3 DNA reads as TGTGCCAGCAGCCTCACATATTCGGGGTATTTCGAGCAGTACGTC.

This chain connects TRBV11-3 to TRBJ2-2; 9 bases align to TRBD2. Trimming took 5 bases from V and 1 from J; bases not matched to a gene: 5. Germline CDR1 reads SGHNT; CDR2 reads YENEEA. The CDR3 sequence is 16 residues long. CDR3 sequence: CASSLWTSENTGELFF. Here the CDR3 DNA reads TGTGCCAGCAGCCTCTGGACTAGCGAGAACACCGGGGAGCTGTTTTTT.

This clone has only a few counts. The CDR3 reads CASSYSVSYEQYF. CDR3 DNA sequence: TGTGCCAGCAGTTACTCCGTATCCTACGAGCAGTACTTC. The rearrangement joins TRBV6-5 to TRBJ2-7; D gene ambiguous. This CDR3 is built from 13 residues. The germline V gene has CDR1 MNHEY and CDR2 SVGAGI. V lost 0 bases, J lost 1 base, and 4 bases lay in between.

The V and J genes are TRBV27 and TRBJ2-5, with TRBD2 as a possible D gene (6 bases). V was trimmed by 4 bases and J by 0 bases, leaving 18 bases between them. Germline V gene lookup returns CDR1 MNHEY and CDR2 SMNVEV (reference sequence). The CDR3 is 17 amino acids. The CDR3 sequence is CASSSNSGLLYQETQYF. CDR3 nucleotides: TGTGCCAGCAGTTCCAACTCGGGACTGTTGTACCAAGAGACCCAGTACTTC.

The count of this clone is one. The chain joins TRBV5-1 to TRBJ1-2; 10 positions match TRBD1. Per the germline V gene, CDR1 is SGHRS and CDR2 is YFSETQ. The J segment lost 7 bases and the V segment lost 3 bases, leaving 3 bases of the junction unmatched. CDR3 length: 13 residues. CDR3 DNA: TGCGCCAGCAGCTCGGGACAGGGGTTTGGCTACACCTTC. It specifies CASSSGQGFGYTF.

This chain connects TRBV7-9 to TRBJ1-1, with 9 bases lining up with TRBD1. Germline CDR1 is SEHNR and CDR2 is FQNEAQ (reference sequence). V was clipped by 8 bases and J by 1 base; unmatched bases: 2. This CDR3 spans 13 amino acids. The DNA for the CDR3 is TGTGCCAGCCGACAGGGGGGGAACACTGAAGCTTTCTTT. Translating it yields CASRQGGNTEAFF.

This clone is medium-sized in the sample. The chain joins TRBV9 to TRBJ1-5; no definite D call. The CDR3 has 15 amino acids. The V end was cut by 0 bases, the J end by 2 bases, with 9 bases between. Germline CDR1 SGDLS, CDR2 YYNGEE. DNA for the CDR3: TGTGCCAGCAGCGTAGAGGAGGGTCGCAATCAGCCCCAGCATTTT. Translated, it gives CASSVEEGRNQPQHF. Based on the CDR3 plus reference TRBV9 and TRBJ1-5, the full variable domain is DSGVTQTPKHLITATGQRVTLRCSPRSGDLSVYWYQQSLDQGLQFLIQYYNGEERAKGNILERFSAQQFPDLHSELNLSSLELGDSALYFCASSVEEGRNQPQHFGDGTRLSIL.

The chain recombines TRBV29-1 with TRBJ2-2, with a possible D match to TRBD1 (6 bases). Per germline, CDR1 SQVTM and CDR2 ANQGSEA. Trimming pared 5 bases from V and 4 bases from J, leaving 14 bases between. The CDR3 runs 14 residues. CDR3 in DNA: TGCAGCGTTAGTAGGGGGATAGGCACCGGGGAGCTGTTTTTT. It is translated as CSVSRGIGTGELFF.

The J gene is TRBJ1-1, the V gene TRBV9, with D hard to call. V dropped 1 base and J dropped 1 base, with 11 bases sitting between them. The CDR3 consists of 15 residues. Germline CDR1 is SGDLS and CDR2 is YYNGEE. The CDR3 here is CASSVQPSGNTEAFF. The CDR3 DNA follows: TGTGCCAGCAGCGTACAGCCAAGCGGGAACACTGAAGCTTTCTTT.

The rearrangement joins TRBV4-2 to TRBJ2-7; 7 bases fit TRBD2. The CDR3 length is 16 residues. CDR1 and CDR2 from the germline V gene are LGHNA and YNFKEQ. V trimming: 0 bases; J trimming: 1 base; junction bases outside the gene matches: 6. The CDR3 bases are TGTGCCAGCAGCCAAGATGCGACGGGGGGATCCTACGAGCAGTACGTC. It is translated as CASSQDATGGSYEQYV.

J is TRBJ1-1 and V is TRBV30; D ambiguous. Germline V CDR1 and CDR2: GTSNPN, SVGIG (reference sequence). V gave up 3 bases and J gave up 0 bases, with 8 bases separating them. The CDR3 covers 13 residues. As DNA, the CDR3 is TGTGCCTGGAGACGGGTCCTGAACACTGAAGCTTTCTTT. It specifies CAWRRVLNTEAFF.